This entry lists 29 T cell receptor beta chains sequenced from one sample in a study of a mutant IDH1 vaccine in newly diagnosed glioma. Antigen specificity for these receptors is unknown. The time point denotes: week 5, during vaccination. Each vaccine dose was 300 ug of mutant IDH1 20-mer peptide, with topical imiquimod. TCRdb's copy holds only in-frame clones and misses some; the assay was immunoSEQ multiplex PCR. The sample carries almost 30,000 clones, about 90% recorded once. The source was peripheral blood mononuclear cells (PBMCs), collected from a glioma patient whose treatment included an IDH1 peptide vaccine. All receptors derive from a middle-aged woman with glioma. Some clones in this sample may be carry-over from other donors' samples.

This clone was seen once. CDR3 protein: CASSLKVGYGYTF. The CDR3 DNA reads as TGTGCCAGCAGCTTAAAGGTTGGGTATGGCTACACCTTC. The genes are TRBV7-2 and TRBJ1-2; D remains ambiguous. Germline assignment: CDR1 SGHTA and CDR2 FQGNSA. Between the trimmed V and J ends, which lost 2 bases and 5 bases, there was a span of 9 bases. The CDR3 runs 13 residues. Full variable domain (outside the CDR3, taken from reference TRBV7-2 and TRBJ1-2): GAGVSQSPSNKVTEKGKDVELRCDPISGHTALYWYRQSLGQGLEFLIYFQGNSAPDKSGLPSDRFSAERTGGSVSTLTIQRTQQEDSAVYLCASSLKVGYGYTFGSGTRLTVV.

The chain uses TRBV7-2 and TRBJ2-5; D is perhaps TRBD2 (5 bases). This CDR3 region has 13 residues. Germline V gene sequence: CDR1 SGHTA, CDR2 FQGNSA. Trimming cost V 2 bases and J 5 bases, with 9 bases left between them. CDR3 amino acids: CASSLSGLETQYF. CDR3 in DNA: TGTGCCAGCAGCTTATCGGGGTTGGAGACCCAGTACTTC.

This rearrangement joins TRBV2 to TRBJ1-2; a weak D match, TRBD1 (5 bases). Looked up from germline, CDR1 is SNHLY and CDR2 is FYNNEI. The CDR3 consists of 13 residues. Trimming stripped 2 bases from V and 4 bases from J, with 8 bases between. The CDR3 DNA follows: TGTGCCAGCAGTGAACAGGGAGGCTATGGCTACACCTTC. It encodes CASSEQGGYGYTF.

This clone was observed a single time. The chain recombines TRBV19 with TRBJ2-3, with D perhaps given as TRBD1 or TRBD2 (6 bases each). Germline loops: CDR1 LNHDA, CDR2 SQIVND (reference sequence). The V gene lost 7 bases and the J gene lost 3 bases, with 14 bases spanning the gap. The CDR3 is made up of 14 amino acids. The CDR3 DNA reads as TGTGCCAGTACCCGGGGGCGGGAAACAGATACGCAGTATTTT. It yields the protein CASTRGRETDTQYF.

The chain has TRBV27 and TRBJ2-3, with 7 bases lining up with TRBD1. The CDR3 spans 13 residues. CDR1 is MNHEY, CDR2 SMNVEV, per germline (reference sequence). With V trimmed by 5 bases and J by 8 bases, 7 bases remained unmatched. The CDR3 reads CASSPRGGSTQYF. Here the CDR3 DNA reads TGTGCCAGCAGTCCCCGAGGGGGCAGTACGCAGTATTTT.

The V gene is TRBV7-2, the J gene TRBJ2-7; D gene uncertain. V was shortened by 5 bases and J by 1 base, with 24 bases between the two germline ends. CDR3 length: 18 residues. Per germline, CDR1 SGHTA and CDR2 FQGNSA. Written as DNA, the CDR3 is TGTGCCAGCAGCAAAAGGGCCCAGATGGGAATGGCATCCTACGAGCAGTACTTC. This translates into CASSKRAQMGMASYEQYF.

This clone is a singleton in its sample. The chain recombines TRBV19 with TRBJ2-2; 7 positions match TRBD2. The CDR3 has 20 residues. J gave up 0 bases and V 3 bases, and 16 bases lay outside the gene matches. The germline gives CDR1 LNHDA, CDR2 SQIVND (reference sequence). The chain's CDR3 is CASSMRGGPATPTNTGELFF. The CDR3 region has the DNA TGTGCCAGTAGTATGAGGGGAGGGCCCGCTACCCCTACGAACACCGGGGAGCTGTTTTTT.

V is TRBV5-4 and J is TRBJ2-6; tentatively, D is TRBD2 (5 bases). The CDR3 runs 18 residues. The germline gives CDR1 SGHNT, CDR2 YYREEE (reference sequence). Trimming shortened V by 5 bases and J by 1 base, and 19 bases separated the two germline ends. The CDR3 region is CASSSVLGGLSGANVLTF. CDR3 nucleotide sequence: TGTGCCAGCAGTTCAGTTCTCGGCGGACTTTCTGGGGCCAACGTCCTGACTTTC.

The rearrangement links TRBV27 to TRBJ2-2, with D unresolved. The CDR3 spans 13 residues. CDR1 and CDR2 (germline): MNHEY, SMNVEV (reference sequence). Trimming stripped 7 bases from V and 4 bases from J, with 10 bases between. CDR3 nucleotides: TGTGCCAGCACACGGGTACCCACCGGGGAGCTGTTTTTT. It specifies CASTRVPTGELFF.

The chain links TRBV7-9 to TRBJ1-4; TRBD1 aligns across 8 bases. Trimming removed 4 bases from V and 8 bases from J; junction bases left unmatched: 9. The CDR3 is 15 residues long. Germline-derived CDR1 and CDR2 are SEHNR and FQNEAQ (reference sequence). CDR3 nucleotide sequence: TGTGCCAGCAGCTCTTTTGGGACAGGTGTCGAAAAACTGTTTTTT. Encoded protein: CASSSFGTGVEKLFF.

This chain uses TRBV5-1 with TRBJ2-3, with D perhaps assigned TRBD1 or TRBD2 (5 bases each). Germline-derived CDR1 and CDR2 are SGHRS and YFSETQ. V shed 4 bases and J shed 5 bases, with 23 bases lying between them. The CDR3 extends over 17 amino acids. The CDR3 loop reads CASSRDPGTRPGDTQYF. The CDR3 coding sequence is TGCGCCAGCAGCAGGGACCCCGGGACGCGACCCGGAGATACGCAGTATTTT.

This clone was seen only once. This chain uses TRBV2 with TRBJ1-4; 10 bases align to TRBD1. Trimming cost V 6 bases and J 2 bases; bases outside gene matches: 12. This CDR3 spans 18 amino acids. CDR1 SNHLY and CDR2 FYNNEI come from the germline V gene. CDR3 in DNA: TGTGCCAGCAGCCCATGGGGGACAGGGGTCCCGACTAATGAAAAACTGTTTTTT. Amino acid sequence: CASSPWGTGVPTNEKLFF.

The chain recombines TRBV6-4 with TRBJ2-7, with D maybe TRBD2 (6 bases). Germline-derived CDR1 and CDR2 are MRHNA and SNTAGT. The CDR3 is 18 amino acids. Trimming cost V 3 bases and J 0 bases, with 21 bases left between them. This CDR3 is CASSEIPGARSVSYEQYF. CDR3 DNA sequence: TGTGCCAGCAGTGAGATCCCGGGAGCCCGTAGTGTCTCCTACGAGCAGTACTTC.

V usage is TRBV7-2 and J usage is TRBJ2-1; 9 positions match TRBD2. J was trimmed by 2 bases and V by 5 bases; bases with no gene match: 13. In germline, CDR1 is SGHTA, CDR2 FQGNSA. The CDR3 covers 18 residues. CDR3 nucleotide sequence: TGTGCCAGCAGCCCCAAAGCGGGAGGAGGGAGAGCCTACAATGAGCAGTTCTTC. This translates into CASSPKAGGGRAYNEQFF.

The rearrangement joins TRBV5-1 to TRBJ1-2; D unclear. There are 12 residues in the CDR3. V was trimmed by 6 bases and J by 5 bases, leaving 11 bases between them. Germline CDR1 is SGHRS and CDR2 is YFSETQ. The CDR3 DNA reads as TGCGCCAGCAACGGGGAAGGGTATGGCTACACCTTC. It yields the protein CASNGEGYGYTF.

The rearrangement uses TRBV11-3 and TRBJ2-2, with TRBD2 matching over 12 bases. CDR3 length equals 16 residues. Unmatched junction bases numbered 4, after V lost 4 bases and J lost 4 bases. Germline V CDR1 and CDR2: SGHNT, YENEEA. CDR3 coding DNA: TGTGCCAGCAGCTCTAGCGGGAGGGCCTTCACCGGGGAGCTGTTTTTT. It codes for CASSSSGRAFTGELFF.

This rearrangement joins TRBV19 to TRBJ2-3; 10 nucleotides match TRBD1. This CDR3 is built from 14 residues. Trimming at V came to 9 bases and at J to 4 bases, leaving 7 bases not matched to a gene. Looked up from germline, CDR1 is LNHDA and CDR2 is SQIVND (reference sequence). The CDR3 reads CASSRQGAADTQYF. Here the CDR3 DNA reads TGTGCCAGCTCCAGACAGGGGGCCGCAGATACGCAGTATTTT. The whole variable domain, filled in from reference TRBV19 and TRBJ2-3, reads DGGITQSPKYLFRKEGQNVTLSCEQNLNHDAMYWYRQDPGQGLRLIYYSQIVNDFQKGDIAEGYSVSREKKESFPLTVTSAQKNPTAFYLCASSRQGAADTQYFGPGTRLTVL.

This clone was recorded only once. The chain is built from TRBV15 and TRBJ1-4, with no clear D. The germline V gene encodes CDR1 LNHNV and CDR2 YYDKDF (reference sequence). This CDR3 spans 17 amino acids. V lost 1 base to trimming and J lost 0 bases, with 12 bases between them. The CDR3 spells CATSRGYDGATNEKLFF. CDR3 DNA: TGTGCCACCAGCAGAGGGTACGACGGTGCAACTAATGAAAAACTGTTTTTT.

The rearrangement joins TRBV7-9 to TRBJ2-5; TRBD2 matches 8 bases. TRBJ2-7 matches the DNA end more closely, so the J call is doubtful. Germline CDR1 reads SEHNR; CDR2 reads FQNEAQ (reference sequence). The CDR3 contains 18 residues. CDR3 amino acids: CASSLASSGGRVSYEQYF. CDR3 in DNA: TGTGCCAGCAGCTTAGCCTCGAGCGGGGGAAGGGTCTCCTACGAGCAGTACTTC.

This clone was recorded only once. The J gene is TRBJ2-1, the V gene TRBV7-9; 12 positions agree with TRBD2. With V trimmed by 3 bases and J by 6 bases, 6 bases remained unmatched. The CDR3 extends over 16 amino acids. Germline loops: CDR1 SEHNR, CDR2 FQNEAQ (reference sequence). CDR3 residues: CASSLRTSGDINEQFF. The DNA for the CDR3 is TGTGCCAGCAGCTTGCGGACTAGCGGGGATATCAATGAGCAGTTCTTC.

This clone was observed a few times. This chain links TRBV11-3 with TRBJ1-2; 7 bases map to TRBD1. Trimming took 3 bases from V and 10 from J; bases not matched to a gene: 2. Germline-derived CDR1 and CDR2 are SGHNT and YENEEA. There are 11 residues in the CDR3. CDR3 amino acids: CASSFRGAYTF. The CDR3 DNA reads as TGTGCCAGCAGCTTCAGGGGGGCCTACACCTTC.

This clone came up once. The V call is TRBV7-3, the J call TRBJ1-2; D is unclear. V shed 0 bases and J shed 3 bases, with 14 bases lying between them. The CDR3 length is 16 residues. Germline CDR1 and CDR2: SGHTA and FQGTGA. CDR3 region: CASSLTGSGGYYGYTF. CDR3 DNA: TGTGCCAGCAGCTTAACGGGAAGCGGCGGATACTATGGCTACACCTTC.

The rearrangement links TRBV29-1 to TRBJ2-2; unclear D gene. The CDR3 is 12 residues long. Trimming shortened V by 7 bases and J by 5 bases, and 11 bases separated the two germline ends. Germline V CDR1 and CDR2: SQVTM, ANQGSEA. CDR3 coding DNA: TGCAGCGCTGGTCGGCGAACCGGGGAGCTGTTTTTT. This gives the protein CSAGRRTGELFF.

V usage is TRBV28 and J usage is TRBJ1-4, with D unresolved. Germline CDR1 is MDHEN and CDR2 is SYDVKM. The ends were cut back, 5 bases at V and 7 bases at J, with 17 bases in the middle. The CDR3 runs 15 residues. The chain's CDR3 is CASSRAGGLGEKLFF. The CDR3 coding sequence is TGTGCCAGCAGTAGAGCGGGAGGCCTGGGTGAAAAACTGTTTTTT.

The rearrangement uses TRBV29-1 and TRBJ2-3; 8 bases match TRBD2. The CDR3 consists of 14 residues. With V trimmed by 7 bases and J by 2 bases, 8 bases remained unmatched. Germline V gene data show CDR1 as SQVTM and CDR2 as ANQGSEA. The CDR3 is CSAGGVIPTDTQYF. The CDR3 DNA sequence: TGCAGCGCCGGGGGGGTTATCCCCACAGATACGCAGTATTTT.

The V call is TRBV5-5, the J call TRBJ2-1; 9 bases agree with TRBD2. CDR1 and CDR2 from the germline V gene are SGHKS and YYEKEE (reference sequence). The CDR3 sequence is 14 residues long. Trimming took 2 bases from V and 8 from J; bases not matched to a gene: 5. CDR3 bases: TGTGCCAGCAGCTTTAGCGGGAGTGTCGATGAGCAGTTCTTC. The encoded protein is CASSFSGSVDEQFF. The whole variable domain, filled in from reference TRBV5-5 and TRBJ2-1, reads DAGVTQSPTHLIKTRGQQVTLRCSPISGHKSVSWYQQVLGQGPQFIFQYYEKEERGRGNFPDRFSARQFPNYSSELNVNALLLGDSALYLCASSFSGSVDEQFFGPGTRLTVL.

The CDR3 DNA follows: TGCGCCAGCAGCCAAGCACTAGCTTTAGATACGCAGTATTTT. As protein: CASSQALALDTQYF. The chain employs TRBV4-3 and TRBJ2-3; possibly TRBD2 for D (6 bases). The V gene lost 1 base and the J gene lost 5 bases, with 10 bases spanning the gap. Germline V CDR1 and CDR2: LGHNA, YSLEER. This CDR3 is built from 14 residues.

The chain couples TRBV27 to TRBJ1-4; weak D call: TRBD1 (6 bases). The germline V gene has CDR1 MNHEY and CDR2 SMNVEV (reference sequence). This CDR3 contains 14 residues. V shed 6 bases and J shed 4 bases, with 12 bases lying between them. CDR3 DNA: TGTGCCAGCAGGCCACAGGGAATTAATGAAAAACTGTTTTTT. The encoded protein is CASRPQGINEKLFF.

The chain joins TRBV7-2 to TRBJ1-2, with 8 nucleotides matching TRBD1. Losses at the gene ends were 5 bases for V and 2 bases for J; bases not matched to a gene: 7. CDR1 is SGHTA and CDR2 is FQGNSA in the germline V gene. CDR3 size: 15 residues. CDR3 sequence (DNA): TGTGCCAGCAGCCCCCGACAGGGGAAGAACTATGGCTACACCTTC. This translates into CASSPRQGKNYGYTF.